Following are 31 T cell receptor beta chains from one sample sequenced in a study of OX40 agonist ivuxolimab in advanced cancers. Here immunoSEQ multiplex PCR was the method, and the copy in TCRdb shows in-frame clones only, minus some. The table has tens of thousands of clones, 80% to 85% seen once. The material sequenced was CD4+ or CD8+ T cells sorted from blood, taken in a trial of the OX40 agonist ivuxolimab. The receptor set was obtained from an adult with an advanced solid tumor such as melanoma, head and neck, liver or kidney cancer.

The J gene is TRBJ1-1, the V gene TRBV7-8; no reliable D call. V was cut by 3 bases and J by 2 bases, with 10 bases left in between. This CDR3 spans 14 amino acids. CDR1 and CDR2 (germline): SGHVS, FQNEAQ. In DNA, the CDR3 is TGTGCCAGCAGCTTCCCAGGATTAAACACTGAAGCTTTCTTT. Amino acids: CASSFPGLNTEAFF. Looking up the rest from reference TRBV7-8 and TRBJ1-1 gives the full variable domain: GAGVSQSPRYKVAKRGQDVALRCDPISGHVSLFWYQQALGQGPEFLTYFQNEAQLDKSGLPSDRFFAERPEGSVSTLKIQRTQQEDSAVYLCASSFPGLNTEAFFGQGTRLTVV.

This clone was observed once. The rearrangement uses TRBV6-6 and TRBJ2-2, with D tentatively TRBD2 (6 bases). Germline V gene lookup returns CDR1 MNHNY and CDR2 SVGAGI (reference sequence). The CDR3 contains 16 residues. Trimming shortened V by 2 bases and J by 1 base, and 11 bases separated the two germline ends. In DNA, the CDR3 is TGTGCCAGCAGTTACAGTAGCGGCGGGAACACCGGGGAGCTGTTTTTT. Translated: CASSYSSGGNTGELFF.

This chain links TRBV5-7 with TRBJ2-3; D assignment may be TRBD1 or TRBD2 (5 bases each). TRBV5-7 falls under the ORF class, with uncertain function. The CDR3 has 14 amino acids. V was trimmed by 3 bases and J by 1 base, leaving 9 bases between them. The CDR3, as DNA: TGTGCCAGCAGCTACCGGGACGGCACAGATACGCAGTATTTT. Translated, it gives CASSYRDGTDTQYF.

In its sample, this clone was seen once. The chain employs TRBV29-1 and TRBJ2-7; 12 bases fit TRBD2. V was pared by 2 bases and J by 0 bases, with 5 bases of the junction left unmatched. CDR1 SQVTM and CDR2 ANQGSEA come from the germline V gene. The length of the CDR3 is 16 residues. CDR3 sequence reads: CSVERTSGASSYEQYF. The CDR3 coding sequence is TGCAGCGTTGAAAGGACTAGCGGGGCCAGCTCCTACGAGCAGTACTTC.

The chain uses TRBV19 and TRBJ2-7; perhaps TRBD2 as D (5 bases). This CDR3 spans 15 amino acids. Germline V gene data show CDR1 as LNHDA and CDR2 as SQIVND (reference sequence). V dropped 2 bases and J dropped 6 bases, with 17 bases sitting between them. The CDR3 is CASSITPIGLGEQYF. The CDR3 DNA reads TGTGCCAGTAGTATAACGCCTATTGGACTTGGCGAGCAGTACTTC.

The chain has TRBV19 and TRBJ1-5; TRBD1 is a possible D gene (5 bases). V lost 10 bases to trimming and J lost 0 bases, with 19 bases between them. CDR1 and CDR2 from the germline V gene are LNHDA and SQIVND (reference sequence). There are 16 residues in the CDR3. The CDR3 spells CATSTKAGNSNQPQHF. The CDR3 DNA reads as TGTGCCACCAGTACCAAAGCAGGGAATAGCAATCAGCCCCAGCATTTT.

DNA for the CDR3: TGTGCCAGCAGTCTGCAATATGGCTACACCTTC. Its protein product is CASSLQYGYTF. The chain is built from TRBV28 and TRBJ1-2; D call uncertain. The CDR3 has 11 amino acids. Germline V gene lookup returns CDR1 MDHEN and CDR2 SYDVKM. Trimming pared 5 bases from V and 5 bases from J, leaving 6 bases between.

As to this clone: An end of the junction differs from the germline gene, which may be a read error. The chain is built from TRBV5-6 and TRBJ1-2; D is unresolved. The germline gives CDR1 SGHDT, CDR2 YYEEEE. The CDR3 runs 11 residues. The CDR3 loop is CASSLEAREAF. The CDR3 DNA reads TGTGCCAGCAGCTTGGAAGCGAGGGAGGCGTTC.

By share, this clone counts as medium-sized. The V call is TRBV5-4, the J call TRBJ1-2, with TRBD1 identical over 12 bases. CDR3 length: 16 residues. Germline CDR1 reads SGHNT; CDR2 reads YYREEE (reference sequence). J gave up 8 bases and V 5 bases, and 13 bases lay outside the gene matches. CDR3 amino acids: CASRWSRDRGLRGYTF. In DNA, the CDR3 is TGTGCCAGCAGGTGGAGTCGGGACAGGGGGCTAAGGGGCTACACCTTC.

V usage is TRBV18 and J usage is TRBJ1-1; no definite D call. Trimming removed 4 bases from V and 11 bases from J, with 17 bases in between. The germline CDR1 and CDR2 sequences are KGHSH and LQKENI. The CDR3 covers 13 residues. CDR3 loop: CASSRAVLGSAFF. The CDR3 region has the DNA TGTGCCAGCTCACGGGCCGTCTTGGGATCGGCTTTCTTT.

V gene TRBV6-1 combines with J gene TRBJ1-1; the D is unclear. This CDR3 is 15 amino acids long. Trimming shortened V by 6 bases and J by 0 bases, and 14 bases separated the two germline ends. Germline CDR1 reads MNHNS; CDR2 reads SASEGT. CDR3 coding DNA: TGTGCCAGCAGACACAAGGAGAACATGAACACTGAAGCTTTCTTT. Protein sequence: CASRHKENMNTEAFF.

This chain joins TRBV18 and TRBJ2-1; a possible D gene is TRBD2 (7 bases). CDR3 length equals 15 residues. Per germline, CDR1 KGHSH and CDR2 LQKENI. The V and J ends lost 11 bases and 3 bases respectively, with 20 bases between them. The CDR3 is CAYAKGGAFYNEQFF. The CDR3, as DNA: TGTGCCTATGCCAAGGGGGGGGCTTTCTACAATGAGCAGTTCTTC.

J is TRBJ1-2 and V is TRBV6-5; no firm D call. Germline assignment: CDR1 MNHEY and CDR2 SVGAGI. V lost 5 bases to trimming and J lost 3 bases, with 7 bases between them. This CDR3 is 12 amino acids long. Here the CDR3 DNA reads TGTGCCAGCAGTCCCCGGGACTATGGCTACACCTTC. Amino acids: CASSPRDYGYTF.

The genes are TRBV5-6 and TRBJ2-1; the D gene is possibly TRBD1 (5 bases). Deletions cut 2 bases from V and 4 bases from J, with 7 bases between. Looked up from germline, CDR1 is SGHDT and CDR2 is YYEEEE. The CDR3 extends over 13 amino acids. CDR3 protein: CASSFNRYNEQFF. For the CDR3, the DNA is TGTGCCAGCAGCTTTAACAGGTACAATGAGCAGTTCTTC.

The genes are TRBV20-1 and TRBJ1-6; D remains ambiguous. The germline gives CDR1 DFQATT, CDR2 SNEGSKA (reference sequence). The CDR3 consists of 11 residues. V was pared by 5 bases and J by 9 bases, with 8 bases between. The CDR3 DNA reads TGCAGTGCTCCCGATGGTTCACCCCTCCACTTT. Translation gives CSAPDGSPLHF.

The genes are TRBV6-5 and TRBJ2-5; D assignment may be TRBD1 or TRBD2 (5 bases each). The CDR3 extends over 12 amino acids. Germline loops: CDR1 MNHEY, CDR2 SVGAGI. Trimming pared 4 bases from V and 4 bases from J, leaving 7 bases between. The CDR3 spells CASSWDRETQYF. CDR3 coding DNA: TGTGCCAGCAGTTGGGACCGAGAGACCCAGTACTTC.

The chain uses TRBV5-1 and TRBJ1-1; no clear D. Germline loops: CDR1 SGHRS, CDR2 YFSETQ. CDR3 length equals 14 residues. V dropped 3 bases and J dropped 4 bases, with 13 bases sitting between them. The DNA for the CDR3 is TGCGCCAGCAGCTACAGTCTGGACGGCACTGAAGCTTTCTTT. As protein: CASSYSLDGTEAFF.

The chain links TRBV6-6 to TRBJ2-7; D uncertain. Between the trimmed V and J ends, which lost 8 bases and 3 bases, there was a span of 11 bases. The germline V gene encodes CDR1 MNHNY and CDR2 SVGAGI (reference sequence). The length of the CDR3 is 12 residues. CDR3 region: CASHGPLYEQYF. The CDR3 nucleotides are TGTGCCAGCCACGGGCCTCTCTACGAGCAGTACTTC.

This clone was observed a handful of times. The gene calls are TRBV6-5 and TRBJ2-5; maybe TRBD2 (6 bases). Trimming pared 0 bases from V and 9 bases from J, leaving 17 bases between. There are 15 residues in the CDR3. Per germline, CDR1 MNHEY and CDR2 SVGAGI. CDR3 nucleotides: TGTGCCAGCAGTTACTCTCGTGGAGGGGATTCCGCCCAGTACTTC. Protein sequence: CASSYSRGGDSAQYF.

The chain links TRBV7-9 to TRBJ2-3, with TRBD1 as a possible D gene (5 bases). In germline, CDR1 is SEHNR, CDR2 FQNEAQ (reference sequence). The CDR3 sequence is 12 residues long. The V and J ends lost 5 bases and 4 bases respectively, with 7 bases between them. CDR3 DNA sequence: TGTGCCAGCAGCCCAGGGTCAGATACGCAGTATTTT. Amino acids: CASSPGSDTQYF.

Of note for this clone: The sample contains more than one DNA sequence encoding this CDR3. J is TRBJ2-3 and V is TRBV7-2; 8 bases line up with TRBD2. After removal of 5 bases from V and 2 bases from J, the junction contained 3 bases not matched to a gene. Germline V gene sequence: CDR1 SGHTA, CDR2 FQGNSA. This CDR3 is built from 14 residues. CDR3 sequence reads: CASSPGLATDTQYF. CDR3 sequence (DNA): TGTGCCAGCAGCCCAGGACTAGCCACAGATACGCAGTATTTT.

The V gene is TRBV7-2, the J gene TRBJ2-3; no clear D gene. Germline V gene lookup returns CDR1 SGHTA and CDR2 FQGNSA. The length of the CDR3 is 14 residues. V was trimmed by 1 base and J by 4 bases, leaving 9 bases between them. The CDR3 here is CASSLDINADTQYF. CDR3 in DNA: TGTGCCAGCAGCTTAGATATTAATGCAGATACGCAGTATTTT.

The rearrangement uses TRBV18 and TRBJ2-2, with 11 bases identical to TRBD1. The CDR3 extends over 15 amino acids. Trimming removed 3 bases from V and 6 bases from J; junction bases left unmatched: 3. CDR1 is KGHSH and CDR2 is LQKENI in the germline V gene. The chain's CDR3 is CASSPLGQGAGELFF. The CDR3 DNA follows: TGTGCCAGCTCACCCCTGGGACAGGGGGCCGGGGAGCTGTTTTTT. Full variable domain (rest looked up from reference TRBV18 and TRBJ2-2): NAGVMQNPRHLVRRRGQEARLRCSPMKGHSHVYWYRQLPEEGLKFMVYLQKENIIDESGMPKERFSAEFPKEGPSILRIQQVVRGDSAAYFCASSPLGQGAGELFFGEGSRLTVL.

In its sample, this clone was seen a few times. The chain uses TRBV5-1 and TRBJ2-5, with 7 bases fitting TRBD2. The J segment lost 7 bases and the V segment lost 4 bases, leaving 10 bases of the junction unmatched. The CDR3 is made up of 14 amino acids. The germline V gene has CDR1 SGHRS and CDR2 YFSETQ. CDR3 protein: CASSSGTASGTQYF. In DNA, the CDR3 is TGCGCCAGCAGCAGCGGGACCGCGAGCGGGACCCAGTACTTC.

The chain uses TRBV5-4 and TRBJ2-2; 11 nucleotides align to TRBD2. Per germline, CDR1 SGHNT and CDR2 YYREEE (reference sequence). Trimming took 3 bases from V and 7 from J; bases not matched to a gene: 11. The CDR3 has 17 amino acids. The chain's CDR3 is CASSSISGGAIGGELFF. CDR3 nucleotides: TGTGCCAGCAGCTCCATTAGCGGGGGGGCCATTGGCGGGGAGCTGTTTTTT. Based on the CDR3 plus reference TRBV5-4 and TRBJ2-2, the full variable domain is ETGVTQSPTHLIKTRGQQVTLRCSSQSGHNTVSWYQQALGQGPQFIFQYYREEENGRGNFPPRFSGLQFPNYSSELNVNALELDDSALYLCASSSISGGAIGGELFFGEGSRLTVL.

V and J are TRBV30 and TRBJ1-1; D possibly corresponds to TRBD1 (5 bases). V gave up 0 bases and J gave up 2 bases, with 10 bases separating them. Germline V gene data show CDR1 as GTSNPN and CDR2 as SVGIG (reference sequence). The CDR3 is 14 amino acids. The CDR3 spells CAWSVWGINTEAFF. DNA of the CDR3: TGTGCCTGGAGTGTGTGGGGGATAAACACTGAAGCTTTCTTT.

The chain combines TRBV27 with TRBJ1-1, with D perhaps TRBD1 (5 bases). The CDR3 spans 13 residues. The V end was cut by 4 bases, the J end by 4 bases, with 10 bases between. CDR1 is MNHEY and CDR2 is SMNVEV in the germline V gene (reference sequence). CDR3 sequence reads: CASSSPGTTEAFF. The CDR3 coding sequence is TGTGCCAGCAGTTCCCCGGGGACCACTGAAGCTTTCTTT.

This clone was seen a handful of times. The chain has TRBV9 and TRBJ1-3; D is unclear. Trimming pared 4 bases from V and 4 bases from J, leaving 9 bases between. This CDR3 spans 13 amino acids. The germline gives CDR1 SGDLS, CDR2 YYNGEE. The CDR3: CASSPLSGNTIYF. In DNA, the CDR3 is TGTGCCAGCAGCCCTCTTTCCGGAAACACCATATATTTT.

The chain links TRBV6-4 to TRBJ2-1; 9 bases fit TRBD2. Germline V lookup: CDR1 MRHNA, CDR2 SNTAGT. With 0 bases clipped from V and 4 bases from J, the junction kept 4 bases outside the gene matches. The CDR3 runs to 16 residues. The CDR3 DNA sequence: TGTGCCAGCAGTGACTCAGCGGGGGGAACGTACAATGAGCAGTTCTTC. This sequence encodes CASSDSAGGTYNEQFF.

The rearrangement joins TRBV10-3 to TRBJ2-7, with 8 bases matching TRBD2. Germline CDR1 and CDR2: ENHRY and SYGVKD. V lost 4 bases and J lost 2; bases outside the gene matches: 22. CDR3 length: 20 amino acids. This CDR3 is CAISGRRGAGVRIPPYEQYF. The CDR3 DNA reads as TGTGCCATCAGTGGTAGAAGGGGAGCGGGGGTGCGCATCCCCCCCTACGAGCAGTACTTC.

The DNA of the CDR3 is TGTGCCAGCAGCCAACTACGGACCGGACTGTTTTTT. This translates into CASSQLRTGLFF. This sequence joins TRBV6-1 and TRBJ1-4; the D is unclear. This CDR3 is built from 12 residues. Trimming removed 6 bases from V and 13 bases from J, with 15 bases in between. Germline assignment: CDR1 MNHNS and CDR2 SASEGT.